There are a few counts of the clone carrying this T cell receptor beta chain. These data come from a study of blood T cell repertoires in COVID-19. On the study more broadly: The United States, Italy and Spain were the sources of the acute and convalescent COVID-19 samples.

Germline lookup yields CDR1 SGHRS and CDR2 YFSETQ. This CDR3 comprises 16 residues. Trimming stripped 0 bases from V and 0 bases from J, with 11 bases between. The authors' processing: Estimation of nucleated cell counts relied on the amplification of reference gene primers. TCRdb keeps only in-frame clones here, not all; method: immunoSEQ multiplex PCR. D and trimming were read from the DNA, whereas the V and J calls and clone size are those reported in that table. This table has some 450,000 clones, approximately 88% appearing once. Sequences were obtained from peripheral blood. The TCR sequence derives from a woman aged 45-65 years with COVID-19, enrolled during active disease. This chain joins TRBV5-1 and TRBJ2-3, with D possibly being TRBD2 (6 bases). The CDR3 coding sequence is TGCGCCAGCAGCTTGGAGGCGGGGAAGAGCACAGATACGCAGTATTTT. Translation: CASSLEAGKSTDTQYF.